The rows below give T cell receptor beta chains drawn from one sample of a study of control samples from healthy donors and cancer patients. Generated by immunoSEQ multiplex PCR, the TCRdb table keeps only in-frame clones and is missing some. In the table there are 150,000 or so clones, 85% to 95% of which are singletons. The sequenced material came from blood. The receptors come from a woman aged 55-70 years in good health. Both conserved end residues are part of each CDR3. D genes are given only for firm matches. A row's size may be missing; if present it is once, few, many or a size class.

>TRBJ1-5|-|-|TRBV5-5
CASSRDFWDNQPQHF
TGTGCCAGCAGCAGGGACTTCTGGGACAATCAGCCCCAGCATTTT
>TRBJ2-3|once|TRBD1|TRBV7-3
CASSPATGSTDTQYF
TGTGCCAGCAGCCCGGCGACAGGGAGCACAGATACGCAGTATTTT
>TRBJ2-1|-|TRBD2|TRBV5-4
CASSSWTSGDNEQFF
TGTGCCAGCAGCTCTTGGACTAGCGGAGACAATGAGCAGTTCTTC
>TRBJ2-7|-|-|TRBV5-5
CASSLGQTSYEQYF
TGTGCCAGCAGCCTAGGACAGACGAGCTACGAGCAGTACTTC
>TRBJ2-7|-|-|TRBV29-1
CSVSSNRVGEQYF
TGCAGCGTTTCTTCAAACAGGGTCGGGGAGCAGTACTTC
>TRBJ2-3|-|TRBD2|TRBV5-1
CASSPRVAGSFGTDTQYF
TGCGCCAGCAGCCCCAGGGTAGCGGGGTCCTTCGGCACAGATACGCAGTATTTT
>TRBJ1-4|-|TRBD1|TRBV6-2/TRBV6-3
CASSSGTAPEKLFF
TGTGCCAGCAGCTCCGGGACAGCGCCTGAAAAACTGTTTTTT
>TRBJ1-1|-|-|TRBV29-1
CSVGTYRSGLINTEAFF
TGCAGCGTTGGCACTTATCGGTCGGGCCTAATTAACACTGAAGCTTTCTTT
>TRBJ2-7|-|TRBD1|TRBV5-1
CASSFQVQGAYEQYF
TGCGCCAGCAGCTTCCAAGTGCAGGGGGCCTACGAGCAGTACTTC
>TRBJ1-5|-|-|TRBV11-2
CASSFGGNQPQHF
TGTGCCAGCAGCTTCGGGGGGAATCAGCCCCAGCATTTT
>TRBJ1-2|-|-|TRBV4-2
CASSQDSLGGYTF
TGTGCCAGCAGCCAAGATTCCCTGGGTGGCTACACCTTC
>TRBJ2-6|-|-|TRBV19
CASYPGGAGANVLTF
TGTGCCAGTTACCCGGGGGGCGCTGGGGCCAACGTCCTGACTTTC
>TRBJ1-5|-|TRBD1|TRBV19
CASSPRQGTEQPQHF
TGTGCCAGTAGCCCTAGACAGGGGACGGAACAGCCCCAGCATTTT
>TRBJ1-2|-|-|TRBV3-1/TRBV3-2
CASSQERGAGGAPFELYGYTF
TGTGCCAGCAGCCAAGAGCGCGGGGCGGGAGGGGCGCCGTTTGAGCTCTATGGCTACACCTTC
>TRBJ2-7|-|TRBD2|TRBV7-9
CASSPLPTSGGSSYEQYF
TGTGCCAGCAGCCCCCTCCCCACGAGCGGGGGGAGCTCCTACGAGCAGTACTTC
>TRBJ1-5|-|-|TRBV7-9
CASSFGGDQPQHF
TGTGCCAGCAGCTTCGGGGGGGATCAGCCCCAGCATTTT
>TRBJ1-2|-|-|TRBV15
CATSRDVGNYGYTF
TGTGCCACCAGCAGAGACGTTGGGAACTATGGCTACACCTTC
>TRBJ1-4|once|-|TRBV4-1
CASSQEGGAFNEKLFF
TGCGCCAGCAGCCAAGAAGGAGGGGCCTTTAATGAAAAACTGTTTTTT
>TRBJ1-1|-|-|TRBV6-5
CASSYLRNTEAFF
TGTGCCAGCAGTTATCTTCGGAACACTGAAGCTTTCTTT
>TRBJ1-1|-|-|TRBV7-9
CASSAQNTEAFF
TGTGCCAGCAGCGCACAGAACACTGAAGCTTTCTTT
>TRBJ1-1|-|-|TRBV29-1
CSVVGLEAFF
TGCAGCGTTGTTGGCCTTGAAGCTTTCTTT
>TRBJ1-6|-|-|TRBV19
CASSLDHSPLHF
TGTGCCAGTAGTCTCGACCATTCACCCCTCCACTTT
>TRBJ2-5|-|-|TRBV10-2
CASSSDREGTQYF
TGCGCCAGCAGCTCAGACAGGGAGGGGACCCAGTACTTC
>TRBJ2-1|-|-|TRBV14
CASSQGMGSGSYNEQFF
TGTGCCAGCAGCCAAGGTATGGGCTCGGGCTCCTACAATGAGCAGTTCTTC
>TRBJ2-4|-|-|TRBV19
CASRPTGKAKNIQYF
TGTGCCAGTAGGCCGACAGGAAAAGCCAAAAACATTCAGTACTTC
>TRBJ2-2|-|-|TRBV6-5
CASSFRTLTGELFF
TGTGCCAGCAGCTTTCGGACCCTCACCGGGGAGCTGTTTTTT
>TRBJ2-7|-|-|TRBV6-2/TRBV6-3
CASSYPRTETYEQYF
TGTGCCAGCAGTTACCCAAGGACTGAGACCTACGAGCAGTACTTC
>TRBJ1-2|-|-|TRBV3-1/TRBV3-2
CASSQFYSHIYGYTF
TGTGCCAGCAGCCAGTTCTACAGCCACATTTATGGCTACACCTTC
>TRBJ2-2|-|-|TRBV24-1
CATSTGYTGELFF
TGTGCCACCAGTACAGGGTACACCGGGGAGCTGTTTTTT
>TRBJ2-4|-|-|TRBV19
CASSIAARAIQYF
TGTGCCAGTAGTATAGCGGCGAGGGCAATTCAGTACTTC
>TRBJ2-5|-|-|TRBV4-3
CASSLLRGPIETQYF
TGCGCCAGCAGCCTACTGCGGGGGCCGATAGAGACCCAGTACTTC
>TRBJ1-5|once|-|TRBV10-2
CASSEKGPGSNQPQHF
TGCGCCAGCAGTGAGAAAGGTCCCGGATCCAATCAGCCCCAGCATTTT
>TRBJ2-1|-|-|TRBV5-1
CASSLGSSHSYNEQFF
TGCGCCAGCAGCTTGGGCTCATCTCACTCCTACAATGAGCAGTTCTTC
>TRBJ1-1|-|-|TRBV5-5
CASSLLHQNTEAFF
TGTGCCAGCAGCTTACTCCACCAAAACACTGAAGCTTTCTTT
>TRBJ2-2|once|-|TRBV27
CASSLPGRVPGELFF
TGTGCCAGCAGCCTGCCCGGCAGGGTCCCCGGGGAGCTGTTTTTT
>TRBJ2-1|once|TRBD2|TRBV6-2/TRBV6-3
CASSYRGRGAGVSSYNEQFF
TGTGCCAGCAGTTACCGAGGAAGGGGAGCGGGGGTTAGCTCCTACAATGAGCAGTTCTTC
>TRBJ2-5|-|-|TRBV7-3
CASSLGGSGETQYF
TGTGCCAGCAGCCTAGGGGGATCTGGTGAGACCCAGTACTTC
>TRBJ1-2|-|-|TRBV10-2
CASSEQRAYGYTF
TGCGCCAGCAGTGAACAGAGAGCCTATGGCTACACCTTC
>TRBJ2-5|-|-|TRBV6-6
CASSSGETQYF
TGTGCCAGCAGTTCCGGGGAGACCCAGTACTTC
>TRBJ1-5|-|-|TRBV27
CASSFSQGSNQPQHF
TGTGCCAGCAGTTTTAGCCAGGGGAGCAATCAGCCCCAGCATTTT
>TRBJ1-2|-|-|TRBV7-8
CASSLRSGNYFPDYGYTF
TGTGCCAGCAGCTTAAGGTCCGGGAATTACTTTCCCGATTATGGCTACACCTTC
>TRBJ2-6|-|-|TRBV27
CASSLSRDVLTF
TGTGCCAGCAGTTTAAGTAGGGACGTCCTGACTTTC
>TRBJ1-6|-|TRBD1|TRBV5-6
CASSLVTGGPVTLHF
TGTGCCAGCAGCTTGGTTACAGGGGGTCCAGTAACCCTCCACTTT
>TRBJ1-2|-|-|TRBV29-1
CSVEEGRGFKGYTF
TGCAGCGTTGAAGAGGGACGGGGCTTTAAGGGCTACACCTTC
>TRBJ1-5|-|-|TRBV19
CASSIGVEPSNQPQHF
TGTGCCAGTAGTATAGGCGTGGAGCCGAGCAATCAGCCCCAGCATTTT
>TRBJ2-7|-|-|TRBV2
CASSVIGGYEQYF
TGTGCCAGCAGTGTGATCGGGGGCTACGAGCAGTACTTC